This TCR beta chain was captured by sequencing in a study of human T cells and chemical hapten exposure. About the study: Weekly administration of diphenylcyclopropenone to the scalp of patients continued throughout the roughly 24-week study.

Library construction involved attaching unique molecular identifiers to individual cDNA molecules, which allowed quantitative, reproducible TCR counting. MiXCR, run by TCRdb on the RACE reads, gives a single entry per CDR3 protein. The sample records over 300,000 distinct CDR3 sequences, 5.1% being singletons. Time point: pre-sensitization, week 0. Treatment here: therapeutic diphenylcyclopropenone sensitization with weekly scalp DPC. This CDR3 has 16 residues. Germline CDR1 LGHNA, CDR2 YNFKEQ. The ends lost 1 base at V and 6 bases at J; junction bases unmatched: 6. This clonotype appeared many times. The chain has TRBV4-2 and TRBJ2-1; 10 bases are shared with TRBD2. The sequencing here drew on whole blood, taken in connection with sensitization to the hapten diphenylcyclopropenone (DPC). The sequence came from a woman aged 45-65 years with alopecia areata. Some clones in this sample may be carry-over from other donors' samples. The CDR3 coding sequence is TGTGCCAGCAGCCAAGGGGTAGCGGGGGGCCTCAATGAGCAGTTCTTC. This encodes CASSQGVAGGLNEQFF.